The rows below give T cell receptor beta chains drawn from one sample of a study of OX40 agonist ivuxolimab in advanced cancers. Sequenced by immunoSEQ multiplex PCR; TCRdb stores in-frame clones only, minus some. The sample has roughly 93,000 clones, roughly 94% seen once; the top ten hold roughly 0.5%. The sample was CD4+ or CD8+ T cells sorted from blood, taken in a trial of the OX40 agonist ivuxolimab. The receptors were sampled from an adult with an advanced solid tumor such as melanoma, head and neck, liver or kidney cancer. Each CDR3 is given with its conserved first and last residue.

j_call	v_call	cdr3_aa
TRBJ2-3	TRBV18	CASSPSQGADTQYF
TRBJ1-2	TRBV4-1	CASSQGSGQGAPVGYTF
TRBJ1-5	TRBV25-1	CASSEFGSNQPQHF
TRBJ2-7	TRBV18	CASSPPPGLAGSPPYEQYF
TRBJ2-3	TRBV18	CASSPPAPSTDTQYF
TRBJ1-2	TRBV6-6	CASSWDRDYGYTF
TRBJ1-1	TRBV18	CASSPVPGGAFF
TRBJ1-6	TRBV4-1	CASGLSPLHF
TRBJ1-1	TRBV30	CAWSVRIGGDTEAFF
TRBJ2-4	TRBV6-1	CASSEVGAENIQYF
TRBJ1-1	TRBV6-6	CASNPHRAGTEAFF
TRBJ2-7	TRBV19	CASRQTNRDTYEQYF
TRBJ1-2	TRBV7-3	CASSLGQGAQGYTF
TRBJ1-5	TRBV27	CASSVYGLFGGQPQHF
TRBJ2-6	TRBV19	CASSRTGTSGANVLTF
TRBJ2-2	TRBV19	CASKASGTNTGELFF
TRBJ1-3	TRBV19	CASISQSSGNTIYF
TRBJ2-3	TRBV7-8	CASSPGTSAPTDTQYF
TRBJ2-7	TRBV19	CASSTTGGNYEQYF
TRBJ1-1	TRBV5-1	CASSFGRVNTEAFF
TRBJ2-5	TRBV4-2	CASSQERGGGETQYF
TRBJ1-1	TRBV2	CASTGTGNTEAFF
TRBJ1-2	TRBV18	CASSPEGLLGGYTF
TRBJ2-3	TRBV5-1	CASSLPLAGGSTDTQYF
TRBJ1-2	TRBV9	CASSFLGQGGYTF
TRBJ1-6	TRBV7-3	CASSLGRDVSYNSPLHF
TRBJ2-5	TRBV14	CASSQDNRRQETQYF
TRBJ2-3	TRBV5-1	CASSLGVSTDTQYF
TRBJ2-3	TRBV19	CASSIGQSPDTQYF
TRBJ2-1	TRBV5-1	CASSLDAGDTYNEQFF
TRBJ1-1	TRBV9	CASSAGPSNTEAFF
TRBJ2-1	TRBV25-1	CASSISGTGAYNEQFF
TRBJ2-7	TRBV9	CASSLHPRDSPYF
TRBJ2-3	TRBV14	CASSQPRYRDRGEPPTSTDTQYF
TRBJ2-7	TRBV4-1	CASSQGAPYEQYF
TRBJ2-5	TRBV6-5	CASSPAGPQETQYF
TRBJ2-5	TRBV5-1	CASSPQPPQETQYF
TRBJ2-7	TRBV21-1	CASSKERSHGEQYF
TRBJ2-3	TRBV4-1	CASSQEGTSDTQYF
TRBJ1-4	TRBV5-8	CASSGGQDIGEKLFF
TRBJ2-2	TRBV25-1	CASTGQTNTGELFF
TRBJ2-1	TRBV7-9	CATSPAGGRINEQFF
TRBJ1-4	TRBV7-2	CASSLSDATNEKLFF
TRBJ2-3	TRBV30	CAWTIMSGADTQYF
TRBJ1-5	TRBV10-1	CASSELDRSVVNQPQHF
TRBJ1-1	TRBV30	CAWSVPNGAFF
TRBJ2-1	TRBV10-2	CASRVLAGGGNEQFF
TRBJ2-7	TRBV28	CASGTTGTYEQYF
TRBJ2-1	TRBV9	CASSSTWGPPYNEQFF
TRBJ2-5	TRBV7-2	CASSLGAGETQYF
TRBJ2-5	TRBV6-1	CASRLHRTVQETQYF
TRBJ2-7	TRBV5-1	CASSWTTGLGPYEQYF
TRBJ2-7	TRBV18	CASSPGDGYEQYF
TRBJ1-2	TRBV27	CASSLRGQGSGYTF
TRBJ2-5	TRBV11-2	CASSRNDQETQYF